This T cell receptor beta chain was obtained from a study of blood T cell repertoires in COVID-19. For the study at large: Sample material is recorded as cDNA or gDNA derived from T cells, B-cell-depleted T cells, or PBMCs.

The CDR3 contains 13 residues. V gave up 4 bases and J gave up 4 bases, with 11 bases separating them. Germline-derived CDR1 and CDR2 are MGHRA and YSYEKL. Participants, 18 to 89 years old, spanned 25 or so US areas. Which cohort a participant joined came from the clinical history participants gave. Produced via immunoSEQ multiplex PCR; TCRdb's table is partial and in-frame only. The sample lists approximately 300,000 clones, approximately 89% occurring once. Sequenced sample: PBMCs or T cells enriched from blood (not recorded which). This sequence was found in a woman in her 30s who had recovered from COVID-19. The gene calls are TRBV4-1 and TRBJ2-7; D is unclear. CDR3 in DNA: TGCGCCAGCAGCCCCCAGGTCGAGTACGAGCAGTACTTC. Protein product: CASSPQVEYEQYF.